This is a list of T cell receptor beta chains from one sample in a study of early T cells in non-severe SARS-CoV-2 infection. TCRdb used MiXCR to reprocess the 5' RACE reads, holding one entry per CDR3 protein. The table shows 25,000 to 40,000 distinct CDR3 sequences, with 4.7% occurring only once. The sequenced sample consisted of whole blood. Receptor source: an adult who was a healthcare worker with PCR-confirmed SARS-CoV-2 infection or an uninfected control (not recorded which). CDR3s include the opening cysteine and the closing phenylalanine or tryptophan. The D gene is left open where the match is weak. For some rows the clone size is stated as once, few or many, or as a class when expanded; others skip it.

D gene	V gene	clone size	J gene	CDR3 DNA	CDR3 protein
TRBD1	TRBV27	few	TRBJ2-7	TGTGCCAGCAGTTTCCTGACAGGGGGGATATACGAGCAGTACTTC	CASSFLTGGIYEQYF
.	TRBV7-9	.	TRBJ2-5	TGTGCCAGCAGCCGCCGGGCCGGGACCATCCAAGAGACCCAGTACTTC	CASSRRAGTIQETQYF
.	TRBV5-1	many	TRBJ1-5	TGCGCCAGCAGCTTGGCCCCGGATCAGCCCCAGCATTTT	CASSLAPDQPQHF
TRBD1	TRBV12-3/TRBV12-4	many	TRBJ1-4	TGTGCCAGCAGTTTAGCGACAGGGACTAATGAAAAACTGTTTTTT	CASSLATGTNEKLFF
TRBD2	TRBV12-3/TRBV12-4	many	TRBJ2-5	TGTGCCAGCAGTCTCCGACTAGCGGGGGCCCCCTTCCAAGAGACCCAGTACTTC	CASSLRLAGAPFQETQYF
TRBD2	TRBV28	.	TRBJ2-3	TGTGCCAGCAGTCCCTTAGCGGGGGGCGACACAGATACGCAGTATTTT	CASSPLAGGDTDTQYF
.	TRBV20-1	many	TRBJ2-4	TGCAGTGCCCCGACCGGACAGTTTAGAAACATTCAGTACTTC	CSAPTGQFRNIQYF
.	TRBV7-9	.	TRBJ1-1	TGTGCCAGCAAGGGGGACACTGAAGCTTTCTTT	CASKGDTEAFF
TRBD1	TRBV23-1	many	TRBJ2-1	TGCGCCAGCGGCCGGGACAGCACCTACAATGAGCAGTTCTTC	CASGRDSTYNEQFF
TRBD2	TRBV2	many	TRBJ2-3	TGTGCCAGCAGTACTAGCGGGGGGACAGATACGCAGTATTTT	CASSTSGGTDTQYF
.	TRBV20-1	many	TRBJ1-2	TGCAGTGCTAGAGATGATCCAGGGGTTGGCTACACCTTC	CSARDDPGVGYTF
.	TRBV3-2	.	TRBJ2-3	TGTGCCAGCAGCCAAGACAGGGATGTTAGCACAGATACGCAGTATTTT	CASSQDRDVSTDTQYF
.	TRBV10-3	many	TRBJ1-4	TGTGCCATCAGGCAGGGATATAATGAAAAACTGTTTTTT	CAIRQGYNEKLFF
TRBD1	TRBV11-1	many	TRBJ2-1	TGTGCCAGCAGCGTGAGTCAGGGGGTAAACAATGAGCAGTTCTTC	CASSVSQGVNNEQFF
.	TRBV7-6	many	TRBJ1-1	TGTGCCAGCAGCTTAGTCCTCCCGGGATCCACTGAAGCTTTCTTT	CASSLVLPGSTEAFF
.	TRBV10-2	many	TRBJ1-6	TGCGCCAGCAGTGTTCGGGGTTCGGGTTCACCCCTCCACTTT	CASSVRGSGSPLHF